This T cell receptor (beta chain) was identified during a study of blood T cells in healthy people across ages. Study-wide results and limits: Per million T cells, TCR beta diversity dropped roughly linearly as age increased.

Remarks on this clonotype: Its antigen is undetermined.

This CDR3 is built from 14 residues. Trimming removed 4 bases from V and 9 bases from J; junction bases left unmatched: 6. Germline V gives CDR1 SGHTA, CDR2 FQGNSA. Each donor was a healthy Caucasian individual from Russia, aged about 6 to 100. Per sample, no less than 6 micrograms of total RNA were extracted. A second PCR of roughly 6 to 12 cycles used a sample-barcoded 5' primer and a J-beta primer mix. TCRdb passed the 5' RACE reads through MiXCR, listing each CDR3 protein once. The sample includes over a million distinct CDR3 sequences, approximately 43% seen only once; the top ten take about 4%. This TCR was recovered from a woman between 18 and 29 years old in good health. The chain combines TRBV7-2 with TRBJ1-6; 7 nucleotides align to TRBD1. The sequenced material came from blood. The CDR3 is CASSSGQWGSPLHF. CDR3 coding DNA: TGTGCCAGCAGCTCGGGACAGTGGGGTTCACCCCTCCACTTT. Using reference TRBV7-2 and TRBJ1-6 for the parts outside the CDR3, the full variable domain is GAGVSQSPSNKVTEKGKDVELRCDPISGHTALYWYRQSLGQGLEFLIYFQGNSAPDKSGLPSDRFSAERTGGSVSTLTIQRTQQEDSAVYLCASSSGQWGSPLHFGNGTRLTVT.